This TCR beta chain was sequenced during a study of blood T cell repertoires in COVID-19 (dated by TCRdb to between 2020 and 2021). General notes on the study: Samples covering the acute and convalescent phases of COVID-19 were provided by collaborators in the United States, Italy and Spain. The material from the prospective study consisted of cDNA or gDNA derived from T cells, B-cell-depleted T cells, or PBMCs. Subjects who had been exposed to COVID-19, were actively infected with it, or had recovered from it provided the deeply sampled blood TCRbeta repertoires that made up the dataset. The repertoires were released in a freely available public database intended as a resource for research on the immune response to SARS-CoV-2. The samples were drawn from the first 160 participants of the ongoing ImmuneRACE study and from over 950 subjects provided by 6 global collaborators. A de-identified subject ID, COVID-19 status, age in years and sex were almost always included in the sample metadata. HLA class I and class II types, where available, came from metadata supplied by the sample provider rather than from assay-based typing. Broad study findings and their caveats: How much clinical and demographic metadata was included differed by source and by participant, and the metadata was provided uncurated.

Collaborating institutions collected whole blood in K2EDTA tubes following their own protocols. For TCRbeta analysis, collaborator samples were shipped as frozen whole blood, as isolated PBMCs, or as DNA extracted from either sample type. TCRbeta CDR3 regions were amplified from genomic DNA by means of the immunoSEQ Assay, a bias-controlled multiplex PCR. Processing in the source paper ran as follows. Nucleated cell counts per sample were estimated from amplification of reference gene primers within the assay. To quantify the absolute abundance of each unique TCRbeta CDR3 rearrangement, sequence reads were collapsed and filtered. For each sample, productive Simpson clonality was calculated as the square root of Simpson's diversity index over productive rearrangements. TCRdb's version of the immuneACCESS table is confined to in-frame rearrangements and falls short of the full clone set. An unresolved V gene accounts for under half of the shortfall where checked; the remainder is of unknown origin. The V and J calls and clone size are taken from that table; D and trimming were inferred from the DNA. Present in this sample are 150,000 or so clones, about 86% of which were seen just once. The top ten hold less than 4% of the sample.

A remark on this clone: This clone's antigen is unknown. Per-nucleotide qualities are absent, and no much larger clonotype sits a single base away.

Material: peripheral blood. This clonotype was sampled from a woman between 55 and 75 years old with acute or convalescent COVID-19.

The CDR3 is CASSVGVGTGVEQYF. The nucleotide sequence is TGTGCCAGCAGCGTAGGGGTTGGGACAGGGGTCGAGCAGTACTTC. The chain is made from TRBV9 and TRBJ2-7; 10 nucleotides in the junction match TRBD1. The CDR3, from cysteine to phenylalanine, totals 15 residues. The kept DNA is CDR3 alone, 45 bases in frame from the first base. Based on the germline V gene, the CDR1 and CDR2 sequences are SGDLS and YYNGEE. Here V drops 0 bases and J drops 6 bases, and the junction holds 6 bases not matched to any gene.